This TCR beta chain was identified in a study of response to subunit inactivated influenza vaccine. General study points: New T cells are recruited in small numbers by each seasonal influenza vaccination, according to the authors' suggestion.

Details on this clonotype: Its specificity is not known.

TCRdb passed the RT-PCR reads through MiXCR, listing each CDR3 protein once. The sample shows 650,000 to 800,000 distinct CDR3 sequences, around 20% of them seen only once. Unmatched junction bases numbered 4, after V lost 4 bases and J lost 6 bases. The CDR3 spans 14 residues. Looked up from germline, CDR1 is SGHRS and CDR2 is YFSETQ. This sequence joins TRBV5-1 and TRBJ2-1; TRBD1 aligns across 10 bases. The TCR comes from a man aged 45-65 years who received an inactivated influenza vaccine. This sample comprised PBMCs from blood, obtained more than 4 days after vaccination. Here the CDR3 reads CASSPGDRGNEQFF. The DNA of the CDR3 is TGCGCCAGCAGCCCGGGGGACAGGGGCAATGAGCAGTTCTTC.